The 29 T cell receptor beta chains given below trace back to one sample, sequenced in a study of blood T cell repertoires in COVID-19. The table came from immunoSEQ multiplex PCR; TCRdb's copy has only in-frame clones and leaves some out. The profile shows 150,000 to 200,000 clones, about 86% of them singletons. Source material: peripheral blood. These receptors came from a woman aged 55-70 years with COVID-19, enrolled during active disease.

This chain joins TRBV6-5 and TRBJ2-7, with 9 positions matching TRBD2. Losses at the gene ends were 4 bases for V and 2 bases for J; bases not matched to a gene: 6. CDR1 and CDR2 (germline): MNHEY, SVGAGI. CDR3 length: 15 residues. The CDR3: CASSFSSGATYEQYF. The CDR3 coding sequence is TGTGCCAGCAGTTTCTCTAGCGGGGCAACCTACGAGCAGTACTTC.

V usage is TRBV7-8 and J usage is TRBJ1-6, with unresolved D. Germline V gene data show CDR1 as SGHVS and CDR2 as FQNEAQ. V was cut by 8 bases and J by 0 bases, with 14 bases left in between. The CDR3 length is 16 residues. The CDR3 reads CASARQRGSYNSPLHF. The CDR3 coding sequence is TGTGCCAGCGCCCGGCAGCGCGGCTCCTATAATTCACCCCTCCACTTT.

The chain links TRBV2 to TRBJ1-5, with 7 positions matching TRBD1. The CDR3 has 16 amino acids. Trimming removed 2 bases from V and 4 bases from J; junction bases left unmatched: 8. CDR1 and CDR2 from the germline V gene are SNHLY and FYNNEI. CDR3 sequence: CASSELGTVRNQPQHF. The CDR3 DNA is TGTGCCAGCAGTGAATTGGGGACAGTACGAAATCAGCCCCAGCATTTT.

This rearrangement joins TRBV11-2 to TRBJ2-2; a weak D match, TRBD2 (6 bases). The CDR3 spans 14 residues. CDR1 and CDR2 from the germline V gene are SGHAT and FQNNGV. The V end lost 5 bases, the J end lost 5 bases, and 12 bases lay between the germline ends. CDR3 sequence: CASSRVGGTGELFF. In nucleotides, the CDR3 is TGTGCCAGCAGCAGAGTTGGGGGGACCGGGGAGCTGTTTTTT. Drawing the rest from reference TRBV11-2 and TRBJ2-2, the complete variable domain is EAGVAQSPRYKIIEKRQSVAFWCNPISGHATLYWYQQILGQGPKLLIQFQNNGVVDDSQLPKDRFSAERLKGVDSTLKIQPAKLEDSAVYLCASSRVGGTGELFFGEGSRLTVL.

The chain uses TRBV27 and TRBJ1-4, with 7 bases aligning to TRBD1. The CDR3 length is 14 residues. The J segment lost 8 bases and the V segment lost 3 bases, leaving 6 bases of the junction unmatched. CDR1 is MNHEY and CDR2 is SMNVEV in the germline V gene (reference sequence). The CDR3 loop is CASSLEQGREKLFF. The CDR3 region has the DNA TGTGCCAGCAGTTTGGAACAGGGGAGGGAAAAACTGTTTTTT. Combining the CDR3 with reference TRBV27 and TRBJ1-4 gives the whole variable domain EAQVTQNPRYLITVTGKKLTVTCSQNMNHEYMSWYRQDPGLGLRQIYYSMNVEVTDKGDVPEGYKVSRKEKRNFPLILESPSPNQTSLYFCASSLEQGREKLFFGSGTQLSVL.

The V and J genes are TRBV10-2 and TRBJ2-7, with TRBD1 identical over 9 bases. Unmatched junction bases numbered 8, after V lost 3 bases and J lost 5 bases. The CDR3 is 15 amino acids. Germline CDR1 and CDR2: WSHSY and SAAADI. The CDR3 sequence is CASSDPSGTGNEQYF. The CDR3 bases are TGCGCCAGCAGTGATCCTTCCGGGACAGGGAACGAGCAGTACTTC.

This chain uses TRBV27 with TRBJ2-5; 12 bases are a match to TRBD2. Trimming removed 5 bases from V and 4 bases from J; junction bases left unmatched: 8. Germline loops: CDR1 MNHEY, CDR2 SMNVEV (reference sequence). This CDR3 has 16 amino acids. The CDR3: CASSALAGGQGETQYF. Here the CDR3 DNA reads TGTGCCAGCAGTGCTCTAGCGGGAGGGCAGGGAGAGACCCAGTACTTC.

CDR3 sequence: CASSYSTGGAYEQYF. Written as DNA, the CDR3 is TGTGCCAGCAGTTATTCGACAGGGGGAGCGTACGAGCAGTACTTC. V usage is TRBV27 and J usage is TRBJ2-7; TRBD1 agrees at 9 bases. Germline loops: CDR1 MNHEY, CDR2 SMNVEV (reference sequence). V shed 4 bases, J shed 4 bases, and the junction held 8 bases outside the gene matches. The CDR3 covers 15 residues.

The chain joins TRBV30 to TRBJ1-3; D might be TRBD1 (5 bases). In germline, CDR1 is GTSNPN, CDR2 SVGIG (reference sequence). Trimming took off 3 bases at V and 1 base at J, with 10 bases between the two ends. This CDR3 has 14 residues. This CDR3 is CAWRQESSGNTIYF. CDR3 DNA sequence: TGTGCCTGGAGACAGGAATCATCTGGAAACACCATATATTTT.

The chain carries TRBV6-1 and TRBJ1-2; a weak D match, TRBD1 (6 bases). V was cut by 1 base and J by 4 bases, with 13 bases left in between. There are 15 residues in the CDR3. Germline V CDR1 and CDR2: MNHNS, SASEGT. Here the CDR3 reads CASSEGPDSVYGYTF. The CDR3 DNA is TGTGCCAGCAGTGAAGGCCCGGACAGTGTCTATGGCTACACCTTC.

The chain carries TRBV19 and TRBJ2-7, with TRBD2 matching over 8 bases. Trimming took 4 bases from V and 0 from J; bases not matched to a gene: 2. Germline values: CDR1 LNHDA, CDR2 SQIVND (reference sequence). The CDR3 extends over 14 amino acids. This CDR3 is CASSTTSVSYEQYF. The CDR3 DNA is TGTGCCAGTAGTACGACTAGCGTCTCCTACGAGCAGTACTTC.

The chain combines TRBV3-1 (or the pseudogene TRBV3-2) with TRBJ1-1; 7 bases are shared with TRBD1. The germline CDR1 and CDR2 sequences are LGHDT and YNNKEL (reference sequence). The CDR3 totals 18 residues. V was pared by 0 bases and J by 1 base, with 11 bases of the junction left unmatched. The CDR3 nucleotides read TGTGCCAGCAGCCAAGATTGCCTCGGACAGGTTTCGAACACTGAAGCTTTCTTT. This encodes CASSQDCLGQVSNTEAFF.

The J gene is TRBJ2-7, the V gene TRBV7-3; TRBD1 might be the D (7 bases). Germline loops: CDR1 SGHTA, CDR2 FQGTGA. V was cut by 3 bases and J by 2 bases, with 11 bases left in between. The CDR3 has 14 amino acids. CDR3 sequence: CASSLTGRTYEQYF. The CDR3 coding sequence is TGTGCCAGCAGCTTGACAGGGAGGACCTACGAGCAGTACTTC. Based on the CDR3 plus reference TRBV7-3 and TRBJ2-7, the full variable domain is GAGVSQTPSNKVTEKGKYVELRCDPISGHTALYWYRQSLGQGPEFLIYFQGTGAADDSGLPNDRFFAVRPEGSVSTLKIQRTERGDSAVYLCASSLTGRTYEQYFGPGTRLTVT.

V gene TRBV10-3 combines with J gene TRBJ1-2; TRBD1 matches 7 bases. J was trimmed by 2 bases and V by 6 bases; bases with no gene match: 3. The CDR3 is 13 amino acids. CDR1 and CDR2 (germline): ENHRY, SYGVKD. CDR3 protein: CAIRIQGNYGYTF. The CDR3 DNA sequence: TGTGCCATCAGGATACAGGGGAACTATGGCTACACCTTC.

The chain carries TRBV6-2 or TRBV6-3 and TRBJ2-7; D uncertain. Trimming removed 5 bases from V and 4 bases from J, with 6 bases in between. The CDR3 totals 11 residues. The germline V gene encodes CDR1 MNHEY and CDR2 SVGEGT. As DNA, the CDR3 is TGTGCCAGCAGTCGGTCTTACGAGCAGTACTTC. Residues: CASSRSYEQYF.

This chain connects TRBV6-5 to TRBJ1-2; tentative D call: TRBD1 (6 bases). V dropped 0 bases and J dropped 4 bases, with 9 bases sitting between them. CDR1 and CDR2 (germline): MNHEY, SVGAGI. The CDR3 runs 14 residues. CDR3 sequence: CASSYSQGFYGYTF. Here the CDR3 DNA reads TGTGCCAGCAGTTACTCCCAGGGGTTCTATGGCTACACCTTC.

This chain connects TRBV20-1 to TRBJ2-5; unclear D gene. This CDR3 has 13 residues. Germline CDR1 reads DFQATT; CDR2 reads SNEGSKA (reference sequence). Trimming removed 3 bases at V and 3 bases at J, with 11 bases between. The CDR3 coding sequence is TGCAGTGCTAGTAGGCAGGCCAAAGAGACCCAGTACTTC. Translated, it gives CSASRQAKETQYF.

The gene calls are TRBV27 and TRBJ1-1, with 10 bases matching TRBD1. The CDR3 is made up of 13 amino acids. Trimming removed 6 bases from V and 7 bases from J; junction bases left unmatched: 5. CDR1 MNHEY and CDR2 SMNVEV come from the germline V gene (reference sequence). DNA for the CDR3: TGTGCCAGCAGGCGACAGGGGGCGGGTGAAGCTTTCTTT. The encoded protein is CASRRQGAGEAFF.

J is TRBJ2-2 and V is TRBV4-2; TRBD2 matches at 11 bases. Germline trimming cut 0 bases from V and 6 bases from J; bases unmatched to any gene: 12. The CDR3 covers 19 residues. From germline, CDR1 is LGHNA and CDR2 YNFKEQ. For the CDR3, the DNA is TGTGCCAGCAGCCAAGACGTCCCTAGCGGGAGGTCCATTGCCGGGGAGCTGTTTTTT. Its translation: CASSQDVPSGRSIAGELFF.

CDR3 coding DNA: TGTGCCAGCAGCCCCGTAACCGGCGAGCAGTACTTC. Residues: CASSPVTGEQYF. V usage is TRBV5-4 and J usage is TRBJ2-7; D gene uncertain. Germline V gene data show CDR1 as SGHNT and CDR2 as YYREEE (reference sequence). The CDR3 consists of 12 residues. V lost 4 bases, J lost 6 bases, and 11 bases lay in between.

The V gene is TRBV28, the J gene TRBJ2-5; TRBD2 matches 7 bases. The germline CDR1 and CDR2 sequences are MDHEN and SYDVKM. With 6 bases clipped from V and 10 bases from J, the junction kept 11 bases outside the gene matches. The CDR3 runs to 13 residues. CDR3 protein: CASRLGLGTFQYF. The CDR3 nucleotides read TGTGCCAGCAGACTAGGACTAGGAACTTTCCAGTACTTC. Using reference TRBV28 and TRBJ2-5 for the parts outside the CDR3, the full variable domain is DVKVTQSSRYLVKRTGEKVFLECVQDMDHENMFWYRQDPGLGLRLIYFSYDVKMKEKGDIPEGYSVSREKKERFSLILESASTNQTSMYLCASRLGLGTFQYFGPGTRLLVL.

This clone turned up a few times. The gene calls are TRBV6-6 and TRBJ2-7, with D tentatively TRBD2 (5 bases). Per the germline V gene, CDR1 is MNHNY and CDR2 is SVGAGI (reference sequence). There are 12 residues in the CDR3. V dropped 8 bases and J dropped 9 bases, with 17 bases sitting between them. DNA of the CDR3: TGTGCCAGCCGAAGAATGGGCAGCGGGCAGTACTTC. Translation gives CASRRMGSGQYF.

In its sample, this clone was seen once. V usage is TRBV11-2 and J usage is TRBJ1-4; TRBD1 matches at 11 bases. Germline CDR1 and CDR2: SGHAT and FQNNGV. V was pared by 4 bases and J by 7 bases, with 8 bases of the junction left unmatched. The CDR3 has 16 amino acids. The CDR3 sequence: CASSSGQGDVGEKLFF. The CDR3 DNA follows: TGTGCCAGCAGCTCGGGACAGGGGGATGTGGGTGAAAAACTGTTTTTT.

The chain combines TRBV27 with TRBJ2-5; tentative D call: TRBD2 (5 bases). The germline V gene encodes CDR1 MNHEY and CDR2 SMNVEV (reference sequence). CDR3 length equals 14 residues. The V and J ends lost 2 bases and 5 bases respectively, with 12 bases between them. The CDR3 coding sequence is TGTGCCAGCAGTTTACTGGAGAGGAGGGAGACCCAGTACTTC. Residues: CASSLLERRETQYF.

The rearrangement uses TRBV6-5 and TRBJ2-2, with 7 bases matching TRBD1. Looked up from germline, CDR1 is MNHEY and CDR2 is SVGAGI. V lost 10 bases to trimming and J lost 3 bases; unmatched junction nucleotides: 5. The CDR3 is made up of 13 amino acids. The CDR3 sequence is CAIRQGYTGELFF. CDR3 in DNA: TGTGCCATCCGACAGGGCTACACCGGGGAGCTGTTTTTT.

The chain links TRBV5-5 to TRBJ2-1, with TRBD2 as a possible D gene (6 bases). The CDR3 has 13 residues. V was clipped by 0 bases and J by 15 bases, with 16 bases between them. CDR1 and CDR2 (germline): SGHKS, YYEKEE (reference sequence). CDR3 bases: TGTGCCAGCAGCTTGGTCCTGGAGGGGAAAGCGTTCTTC. Its protein is CASSLVLEGKAFF. Full variable domain (remainder filled in from reference TRBV5-5 and TRBJ2-1): DAGVTQSPTHLIKTRGQQVTLRCSPISGHKSVSWYQQVLGQGPQFIFQYYEKEERGRGNFPDRFSARQFPNYSSELNVNALLLGDSALYLCASSLVLEGKAFFGPGTRLTVL.

Remarks on this clone: Other DNA sequences from this sample encode an identical CDR3 as well. The V gene is TRBV28, the J gene TRBJ2-1; the D is unclear. Germline loops: CDR1 MDHEN, CDR2 SYDVKM. Trimming left V 5 bases short and J 3 bases short, with 2 bases between. The length of the CDR3 is 11 residues. As DNA, the CDR3 is TGTGCCAGCAGTCTCTACAATGAGCAGTTCTTC. Translated, it gives CASSLYNEQFF. Drawing the rest from reference TRBV28 and TRBJ2-1, the complete variable domain is DVKVTQSSRYLVKRTGEKVFLECVQDMDHENMFWYRQDPGLGLRLIYFSYDVKMKEKGDIPEGYSVSREKKERFSLILESASTNQTSMYLCASSLYNEQFFGPGTRLTVL.

In nucleotides, the CDR3 is TGTGCCAGCAGCCGTGACATGCCTTCTTTCGGTGGAAACACCATATATTTT. It codes for CASSRDMPSFGGNTIYF. The chain employs TRBV5-6 and TRBJ1-3, with D unresolved. V lost 4 bases and J 3 bases, leaving 20 bases between the germline ends. This CDR3 region has 17 residues. Germline V gene data show CDR1 as SGHDT and CDR2 as YYEEEE.

DNA of the CDR3: TGTGCCAGCGGCCCGTTCACAGATACGCAGTATTTT. It encodes CASGPFTDTQYF. The chain is built from TRBV27 and TRBJ2-3, with D uncertain. The CDR3 consists of 12 residues. Germline assignment: CDR1 MNHEY and CDR2 SMNVEV (reference sequence). V was trimmed by 8 bases and J by 2 bases, leaving 8 bases between them.